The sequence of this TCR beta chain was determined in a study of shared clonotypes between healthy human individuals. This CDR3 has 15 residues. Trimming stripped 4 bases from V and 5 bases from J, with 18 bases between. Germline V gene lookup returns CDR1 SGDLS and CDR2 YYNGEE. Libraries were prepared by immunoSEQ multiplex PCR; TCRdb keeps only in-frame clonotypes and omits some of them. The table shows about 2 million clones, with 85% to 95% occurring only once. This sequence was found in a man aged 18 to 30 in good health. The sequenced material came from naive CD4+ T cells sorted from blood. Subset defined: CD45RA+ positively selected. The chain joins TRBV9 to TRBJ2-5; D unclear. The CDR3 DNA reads TGTGCCAGCAGCTACTCAGGTGGAGATGTGGAGACCCAGTACTTC. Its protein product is CASSYSGGDVETQYF.